These 32 T cell receptor beta chains share one sample of origin, sequenced in a study of post-analysis software for immune sequencing data. The TCR beta cDNA libraries carried unique molecular identifiers. A single record per CDR3 protein comes from TCRdb applying MiXCR to the PCR reads. The table lists hundreds of thousands of distinct CDR3 sequences, about 32% of them singletons. Findings and limits, study-wide: In patients, TRBV5-6, TRBV5-1 and TRBV20-1 belonged to four or five TRBV segments found more frequently than in controls.

Antigen specificity for these receptors is unknown. Sequenced sample: blood. Receptors originate from a girl between 5 and 17 years old with multiple sclerosis.

This clonotype appeared a few times. The chain uses TRBV2 and TRBJ1-2; unclear D gene. Germline CDR1 SNHLY, CDR2 FYNNEI. V gave up 8 bases and J gave up 4 bases, with 11 bases separating them. The CDR3 consists of 12 residues. The DNA for the CDR3 is TGTGCCAGCCCGTCCCCAATCTATGGCTACACCTTC. This encodes CASPSPIYGYTF.

The chain recombines TRBV3-1 with TRBJ2-4; a possible D gene is TRBD2 (5 bases). The J call may be incorrect, as the DNA end agrees better with TRBJ2-7. Germline V lookup: CDR1 LGHDT, CDR2 YNNKEL (reference sequence). The CDR3 covers 14 residues. This chain's CDR3 is CASSQDRRGNEQYF. The CDR3 DNA follows: TGTGCCAGCAGCCAAGATAGGCGAGGGAACGAGCAGTACTTC.

On this clonotype itself: The junction and the germline gene differ at one end; a read error may be behind it. This chain uses TRBV7-2 with TRBJ2-3, with 15 nucleotides matching TRBD2. Germline CDR1 is SGHTA and CDR2 is FQGNSA. This CDR3 spans 18 amino acids. Here the CDR3 DNA reads TGTGCCAGCGGCTTCCCACCCAGGACTAGCGGGGGGGGAGATACGCAGTATTTT. Protein sequence: CASGFPPRTSGGGDTQYF.

This clonotype was counted only a few times. This chain connects TRBV27 to TRBJ2-5; D tentatively reads TRBD1 or TRBD2 (5 bases each). Germline values: CDR1 MNHEY, CDR2 SMNVEV (reference sequence). The CDR3 has 15 amino acids. With 3 bases removed from V and 3 bases from J, the gap between germline ends came to 14 bases. This CDR3 reads CASSFSGNRKETQYF. Here the CDR3 DNA reads TGTGCCAGCAGTTTCAGCGGTAACAGGAAAGAGACCCAGTACTTC.

The chain couples TRBV5-1 to TRBJ1-2; 7 bases align to TRBD1. The CDR3 runs 14 residues. Germline V gene data show CDR1 as SGHRS and CDR2 as YFSETQ. Trimming took 4 bases from V and 8 from J; bases not matched to a gene: 11. CDR3 nucleotides: TGCGCCAGCAGCGAGACAGGGACCCTCGGAGGCTACACCTTC. Protein product: CASSETGTLGGYTF. Variable domain in full (rest from reference TRBV5-1 and TRBJ1-2): KAGVTQTPRYLIKTRGQQVTLSCSPISGHRSVSWYQQTPGQGLQFLFEYFSETQRNKGNFPGRFSGRQFSNSRSEMNVSTLELGDSALYLCASSETGTLGGYTFGSGTRLTVV.

As for this clonotype: An end of the junction differs from the germline gene, which may be a read error. The chain employs TRBV5-1 and TRBJ2-1; possible D gene TRBD1, 6 bases. The CDR3 spans 18 residues. CDR1 is SGHRS, CDR2 YFSETQ, per germline. The CDR3 here is CASSRHTGTSSSYNGQFF. Here the CDR3 DNA reads TGCGCCAGCAGCCGTCACACCGGGACATCGAGCTCCTACAATGGGCAGTTCTTC.

The chain recombines TRBV3-1 with TRBJ2-4; unclear D gene. This CDR3 has 16 amino acids. Per the germline V gene, CDR1 is LGHDT and CDR2 is YNNKEL (reference sequence). Trimming removed 0 bases from V and 0 bases from J, with 9 bases in between. The CDR3 DNA sequence: TGTGCCAGCAGCCAAGATGATACGGTAGCCAAAAACATTCAGTACTTC. Protein: CASSQDDTVAKNIQYF.

This clonotype came up a few times. For the CDR3, the DNA is TGTGCCAGCAGCCCTTCGTCTAGCGGGGTTTTCGGGGAGCTGTTTTTT. This gives the protein CASSPSSSGVFGELFF. The chain uses TRBV13 and TRBJ2-2; 9 nucleotides align to TRBD2. With 5 bases clipped from V and 7 bases from J, the junction kept 11 bases outside the gene matches. This CDR3 is 16 amino acids long. CDR1 PRHDT and CDR2 FYEKMQ come from the germline V gene (reference sequence).

V is TRBV20-1 and J is TRBJ2-1; perhaps TRBD1 as D (6 bases). This CDR3 region has 15 residues. The V and J ends lost 0 bases and 7 bases respectively, with 16 bases between them. From germline, CDR1 is DFQATT and CDR2 SNEGSKA (reference sequence). CDR3 DNA sequence: TGCAGTGCTAGAGATCAGGAGACAGGTAGGAATGAGCAGTTCTTC. It yields the protein CSARDQETGRNEQFF.

This clonotype was seen more than once but under ten times. The chain combines TRBV9 with TRBJ2-3; tentative D call: TRBD2 (6 bases). The CDR3 is 15 residues long. The V end was cut by 0 bases, the J end by 0 bases, with 8 bases between. CDR1 is SGDLS and CDR2 is YYNGEE in the germline V gene. CDR3 in DNA: TGTGCCAGCAGCGTAGTCGGGAGTAGCACAGATACGCAGTATTTT. This sequence encodes CASSVVGSSTDTQYF.

The chain employs TRBV5-1 and TRBJ2-1; 8 nucleotides align to TRBD1. The CDR3 has 16 amino acids. J gave up 0 bases and V 4 bases, and 6 bases lay outside the gene matches. Germline V gene data show CDR1 as SGHRS and CDR2 as YFSETQ. CDR3 sequence: CASSPGQVSSYNEQFF. The CDR3 nucleotides are TGCGCCAGCAGCCCGGGACAGGTGAGCTCCTACAATGAGCAGTTCTTC.

CDR3 in DNA: TGCAGTGCCTCGCCTGGACTAAACTACGAGCAGTACTTC. Residues: CSASPGLNYEQYF. V usage is TRBV20-1 and J usage is TRBJ2-7; maybe TRBD2 (6 bases). V was pared by 6 bases and J by 3 bases, with 15 bases between. This CDR3 contains 13 residues. Germline V gene data show CDR1 as DFQATT and CDR2 as SNEGSKA (reference sequence).

CDR3 region: CASRGQGTGQPQHF. The CDR3 DNA is TGTGCCAGCAGGGGACAGGGGACGGGTCAGCCCCAGCATTTT. The chain recombines TRBV28 with TRBJ1-5, with 10 positions matching TRBD1. Germline CDR1 is MDHEN and CDR2 is SYDVKM. V lost 6 bases, J lost 6 bases, and 5 bases stayed unmatched. The CDR3 length is 14 residues.

The chain couples TRBV20-1 to TRBJ2-1, with 11 positions matching TRBD2. The CDR3 has 15 residues. Germline CDR1 DFQATT, CDR2 SNEGSKA (reference sequence). The J segment lost 7 bases and the V segment lost 4 bases, leaving 9 bases of the junction unmatched. Here the CDR3 reads CSAIIAGGPFNEQFF. The CDR3, as DNA: TGCAGTGCTATTATAGCGGGAGGGCCTTTTAATGAGCAGTTCTTC.

There are a few counts of this clonotype. The chain carries TRBV20-1 and TRBJ2-3, with D possibly matching TRBD1 (5 bases). V lost 6 bases and J lost 0, with 19 bases in between. Germline V gives CDR1 DFQATT, CDR2 SNEGSKA (reference sequence). The CDR3 consists of 16 residues. CDR3 residues: CSAPPGRAISTDTQYF. CDR3 nucleotides: TGCAGTGCCCCCCCGGGCAGGGCGATTAGCACAGATACGCAGTATTTT.

This chain connects TRBV7-2 to TRBJ1-5; 11 nucleotides match TRBD1. Germline values: CDR1 SGHTA, CDR2 FQGNSA. V lost 4 bases, J lost 6 bases, and 5 bases stayed unmatched. The length of the CDR3 is 15 residues. For the CDR3, the DNA is TGTGCCAGCAGCTATAGGACAGGGGGCGGTCAGCCCCAGCATTTT. Translating it yields CASSYRTGGGQPQHF. Full variable domain (rest looked up from reference TRBV7-2 and TRBJ1-5): GAGVSQSPSNKVTEKGKDVELRCDPISGHTALYWYRQSLGQGLEFLIYFQGNSAPDKSGLPSDRFSAERTGGSVSTLTIQRTQQEDSAVYLCASSYRTGGGQPQHFGDGTRLSIL.

J is TRBJ2-1 and V is TRBV4-3; 7 nucleotides line up with TRBD2. The trim removed 4 bases at V and 4 bases at J, leaving 7 bases unmatched. The CDR3 is made up of 15 amino acids. Germline CDR1 and CDR2: LGHNA and YSLEER. Here the CDR3 reads CASSRDGSGYNEQFF. The CDR3 DNA reads TGCGCCAGCAGCCGGGATGGTAGCGGGTACAATGAGCAGTTCTTC.

The V gene is TRBV20-1, the J gene TRBJ2-2, with a weak D call TRBD2 (5 bases). Trimming removed 4 bases from V and 5 bases from J, with 14 bases in between. Germline V gene lookup returns CDR1 DFQATT and CDR2 SNEGSKA (reference sequence). This CDR3 spans 14 amino acids. CDR3 DNA sequence: TGCAGTGCTACCACCCCACGCGGGACCGGGGAGCTGTTTTTT. The encoded protein is CSATTPRGTGELFF.

This clonotype was found a few times. One junction end does not reproduce the germline sequence, and a read error may be involved. The gene calls are TRBV27 and TRBJ1-5; no clear D gene. The CDR3 spans 12 residues. Per the germline V gene, CDR1 is MNHEY and CDR2 is SMNVEV (reference sequence). The DNA for the CDR3 is TGTGCCGGCAGCCGACCTAATCAGCCCCAGCATTTT. Residues: CAGSRPNQPQHF.

The chain couples TRBV7-2 to TRBJ2-5; a possible D gene is TRBD1 (6 bases). Per germline, CDR1 SGHTA and CDR2 FQGNSA. CDR3 length equals 14 residues. Trimming cost V 1 base and J 5 bases, with 11 bases left between them. CDR3 nucleotides: TGTGCCAGCAGCTTAGATAGGGGGTACGAGACCCAGTACTTC. It specifies CASSLDRGYETQYF.

This clonotype appeared a few times. The rearrangement links TRBV11-3 to TRBJ2-7; 14 positions match TRBD2. In germline, CDR1 is SGHNT, CDR2 YENEEA. V was pared by 4 bases and J by 6 bases, with 5 bases of the junction left unmatched. The CDR3 totals 15 residues. The CDR3 DNA is TGTGCCAGCAGCTCTTGGACTAGCGGGAGGACCGAGCAGTACTTC. This gives the protein CASSSWTSGRTEQYF.

The rearrangement uses TRBV19 and TRBJ1-2, with D hard to call. Trimming shortened V by 4 bases and J by 6 bases, and 9 bases separated the two germline ends. The CDR3 consists of 12 residues. Germline V gene sequence: CDR1 LNHDA, CDR2 SQIVND (reference sequence). The CDR3 protein is CASSTRYDGYTF. The CDR3 bases are TGTGCCAGTAGTACCAGGTATGATGGCTACACCTTC.

The CDR3 DNA follows: TGTGCCAGCAGCCAAGGGGGTTCCGGCTATAATTCACCCCTCCACTTT. As protein: CASSQGGSGYNSPLHF. The chain uses TRBV3-1 and TRBJ1-6; D is uncertain. Germline-derived CDR1 and CDR2 are LGHDT and YNNKEL (reference sequence). This CDR3 is built from 16 residues. V dropped 1 base and J dropped 3 bases, with 10 bases sitting between them.

This clonotype was seen just once. The rearrangement links TRBV11-2 to TRBJ2-1; D remains ambiguous. The DNA matches TRBJ2-7 better at its end, which makes the J call doubtful. This CDR3 has 14 residues. Germline V CDR1 and CDR2: SGHAT, FQNNGV. The CDR3 coding sequence is TGTGCCAGCAGCTGGGCTCCAACCTACAATGAGCAGTACTTC. It specifies CASSWAPTYNEQYF.

The V call is TRBV4-2, the J call TRBJ2-3; the match to TRBD2 covers 12 bases. Germline CDR1 is LGHNA and CDR2 is YNFKEQ. The CDR3 extends over 17 amino acids. The V and J ends lost 4 bases and 0 bases, in that order; junction bases with no gene match: 5. The DNA of the CDR3 is TGTGCCAGCAGCCGGGCTAGCGGGGGGGATAGCACAGATACGCAGTATTTT. This encodes CASSRASGGDSTDTQYF.

The gene calls are TRBV4-1 and TRBJ1-4, with D maybe TRBD1 (5 bases). The V and J ends lost 0 bases and 10 bases respectively, with 15 bases between them. CDR1 and CDR2 from the germline V gene are MGHRA and YSYEKL. CDR3 length: 15 amino acids. CDR3 sequence (DNA): TGCGCCAGCAGCCAAGAAGGGATCGTCGGGGGAAAACTGTTTTTT. It is translated as CASSQEGIVGGKLFF.

This rearrangement joins TRBV7-2 to TRBJ2-7; either TRBD1 or TRBD2 may fit D (5 bases each). The CDR3 runs 16 residues. Germline lookup yields CDR1 SGHTA and CDR2 FQGNSA. Trimming stripped 5 bases from V and 0 bases from J, with 17 bases between. CDR3 DNA: TGTGCCAGCAGCGCGACCCGAGGGGTCGACTCCTACGAGCAGTACTTC. Translating gives CASSATRGVDSYEQYF.

This clonotype was counted between two and nine times. The chain has TRBV6-6 and TRBJ2-5; no definite D call. The CDR3 loop spans 14 amino acids. V shed 3 bases and J shed 2 bases, with 10 bases lying between them. Germline V gene sequence: CDR1 MNHNY, CDR2 SVGAGI (reference sequence). CDR3 nucleotide sequence: TGTGCCAGCAGTTATAATCGCCTTCAAGAGACCCAGTACTTC. The encoded protein is CASSYNRLQETQYF.

In regard to this clonotype: One end of the junction does not line up with germline, which may come from a read error. This chain uses TRBV20-1 with TRBJ2-3; a weak D match, TRBD1 (6 bases). The CDR3 sequence is 14 residues long. The germline V gene has CDR1 DFQATT and CDR2 SNEGSKA (reference sequence). In DNA, the CDR3 is TGCAGTGCTAGAGATCCGCGCCCAGGGGATATGCAGTATTTT. Its protein product is CSARDPRPGDMQYF.

This clonotype was counted only a few times. The rearrangement joins TRBV6-2 or TRBV6-3 to TRBJ2-1; D is perhaps TRBD1 (6 bases). Germline assignment: CDR1 MNHEY and CDR2 SVGEGT. The V end lost 11 bases, the J end lost 4 bases, and 18 bases lay between the germline ends. This CDR3 contains 14 residues. CDR3 region: CAHRGHQEYNEQFF. In DNA, the CDR3 is TGTGCCCACCGGGGACACCAGGAGTACAATGAGCAGTTCTTC.

The rearrangement uses TRBV6-6 and TRBJ1-5, with 8 bases matching TRBD1. From germline, CDR1 is MNHNY and CDR2 SVGAGI (reference sequence). The CDR3 has 14 amino acids. Germline trimming cut 2 bases from V and 7 bases from J; bases unmatched to any gene: 4. CDR3 nucleotides: TGTGCCAGCAGTTACGGACAGGGCGGGCAGCCCCAGCATTTT. The encoded protein is CASSYGQGGQPQHF.

This clonotype was found a few times. V usage is TRBV7-2 and J usage is TRBJ2-5, with unresolved D. This CDR3 comprises 14 residues. Germline values: CDR1 SGHTA, CDR2 FQGNSA. V lost 5 bases to trimming and J lost 8 bases, with 18 bases between them. CDR3 DNA sequence: TGTGCCAGCAGCCCCATGGACGGGCGGTCAACCCAGTACTTC. Amino acids: CASSPMDGRSTQYF. Filled out from reference TRBV7-2 and TRBJ2-5, the complete variable domain reads GAGVSQSPSNKVTEKGKDVELRCDPISGHTALYWYRQSLGQGLEFLIYFQGNSAPDKSGLPSDRFSAERTGGSVSTLTIQRTQQEDSAVYLCASSPMDGRSTQYFGPGTRLLVL.